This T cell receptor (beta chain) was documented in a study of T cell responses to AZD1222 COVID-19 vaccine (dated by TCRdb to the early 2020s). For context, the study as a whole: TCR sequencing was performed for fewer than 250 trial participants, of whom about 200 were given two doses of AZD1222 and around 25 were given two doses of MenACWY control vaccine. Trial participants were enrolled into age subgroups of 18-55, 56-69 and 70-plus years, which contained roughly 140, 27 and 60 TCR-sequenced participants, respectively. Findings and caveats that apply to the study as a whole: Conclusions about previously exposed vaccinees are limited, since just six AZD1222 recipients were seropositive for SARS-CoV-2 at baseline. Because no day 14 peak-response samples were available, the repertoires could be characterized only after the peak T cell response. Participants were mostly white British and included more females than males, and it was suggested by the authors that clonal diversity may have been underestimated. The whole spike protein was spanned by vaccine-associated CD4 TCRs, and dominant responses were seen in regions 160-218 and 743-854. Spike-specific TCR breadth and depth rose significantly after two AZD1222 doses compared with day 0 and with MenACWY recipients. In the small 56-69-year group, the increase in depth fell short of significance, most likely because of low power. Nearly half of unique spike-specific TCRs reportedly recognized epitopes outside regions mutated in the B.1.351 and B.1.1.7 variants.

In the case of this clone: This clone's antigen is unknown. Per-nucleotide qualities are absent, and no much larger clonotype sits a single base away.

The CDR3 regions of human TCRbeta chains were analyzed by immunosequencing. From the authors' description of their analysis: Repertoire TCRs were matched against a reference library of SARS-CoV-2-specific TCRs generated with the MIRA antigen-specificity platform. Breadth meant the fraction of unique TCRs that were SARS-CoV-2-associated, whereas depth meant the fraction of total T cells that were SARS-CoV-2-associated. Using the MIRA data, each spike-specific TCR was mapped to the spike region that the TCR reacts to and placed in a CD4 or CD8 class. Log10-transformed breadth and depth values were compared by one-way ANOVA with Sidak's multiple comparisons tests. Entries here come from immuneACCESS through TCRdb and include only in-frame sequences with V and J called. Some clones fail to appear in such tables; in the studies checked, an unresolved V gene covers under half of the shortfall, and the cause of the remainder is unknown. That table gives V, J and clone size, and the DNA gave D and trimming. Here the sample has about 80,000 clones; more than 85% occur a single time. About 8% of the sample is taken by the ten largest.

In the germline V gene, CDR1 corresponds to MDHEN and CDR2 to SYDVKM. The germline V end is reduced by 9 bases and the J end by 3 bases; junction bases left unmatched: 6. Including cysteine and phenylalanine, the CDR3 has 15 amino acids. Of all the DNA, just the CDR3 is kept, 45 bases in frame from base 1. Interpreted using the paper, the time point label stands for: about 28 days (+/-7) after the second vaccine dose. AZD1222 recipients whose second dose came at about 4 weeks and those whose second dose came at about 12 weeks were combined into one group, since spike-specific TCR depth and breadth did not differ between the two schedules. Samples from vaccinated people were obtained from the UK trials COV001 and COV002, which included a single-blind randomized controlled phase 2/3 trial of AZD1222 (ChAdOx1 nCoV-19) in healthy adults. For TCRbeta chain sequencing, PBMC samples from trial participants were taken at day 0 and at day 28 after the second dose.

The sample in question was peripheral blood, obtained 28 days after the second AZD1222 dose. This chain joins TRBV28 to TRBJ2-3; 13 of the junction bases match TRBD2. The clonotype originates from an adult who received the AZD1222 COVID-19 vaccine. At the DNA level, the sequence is TGTGCCAGTACGACTAGCGGGAGGTCAACAGATACGCAGTATTTT. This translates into CASTTSGRSTDTQYF.